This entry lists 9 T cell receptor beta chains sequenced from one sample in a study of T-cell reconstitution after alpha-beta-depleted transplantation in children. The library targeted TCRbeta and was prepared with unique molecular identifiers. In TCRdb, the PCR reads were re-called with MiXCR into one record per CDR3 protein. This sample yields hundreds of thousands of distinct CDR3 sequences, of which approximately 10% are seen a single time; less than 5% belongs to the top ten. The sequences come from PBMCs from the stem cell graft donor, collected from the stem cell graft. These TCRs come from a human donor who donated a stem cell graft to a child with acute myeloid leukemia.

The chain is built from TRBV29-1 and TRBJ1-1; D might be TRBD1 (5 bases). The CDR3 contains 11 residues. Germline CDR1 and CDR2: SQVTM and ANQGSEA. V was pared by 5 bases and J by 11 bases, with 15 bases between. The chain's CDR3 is CSVSHYGGAFF. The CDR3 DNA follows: TGCAGCGTTAGCCACTACGGGGGGGCTTTCTTT. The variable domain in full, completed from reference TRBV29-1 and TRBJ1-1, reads SAVISQKPSRDICQRGTSLTIQCQVDSQVTMMFWYRQQPGQSLTLIATANQGSEATYESGFVIDKFPISRPNLTFSTLTVSNMSPEDSSIYLCSVSHYGGAFFGQGTRLTVV.

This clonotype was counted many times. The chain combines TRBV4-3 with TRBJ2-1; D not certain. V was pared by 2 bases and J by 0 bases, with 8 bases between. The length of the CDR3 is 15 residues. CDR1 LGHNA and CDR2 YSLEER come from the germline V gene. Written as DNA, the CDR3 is TGCGCCAGCAGCCAACAGGAGAGCTCCTACAATGAGCAGTTCTTC. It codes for CASSQQESSYNEQFF.

CDR3 in amino acids: CASSTGLETYNEQFF. Written as DNA, the CDR3 is TGCGCCAGCAGCACCGGACTAGAAACCTACAATGAGCAGTTCTTC. This chain uses TRBV5-1 with TRBJ2-1, with 7 bases that match TRBD2. Germline CDR1 and CDR2: SGHRS and YFSETQ. The CDR3 sequence is 15 residues long. V lost 4 bases to trimming and J lost 2 bases; unmatched junction nucleotides: 6.

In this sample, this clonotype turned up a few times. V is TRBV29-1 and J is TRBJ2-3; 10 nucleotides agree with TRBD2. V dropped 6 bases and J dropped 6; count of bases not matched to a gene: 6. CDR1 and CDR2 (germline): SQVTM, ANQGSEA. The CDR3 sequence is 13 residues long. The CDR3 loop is CSVQAGGPDTQYF. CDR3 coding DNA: TGCAGCGTGCAAGCGGGAGGGCCTGATACGCAGTATTTT.

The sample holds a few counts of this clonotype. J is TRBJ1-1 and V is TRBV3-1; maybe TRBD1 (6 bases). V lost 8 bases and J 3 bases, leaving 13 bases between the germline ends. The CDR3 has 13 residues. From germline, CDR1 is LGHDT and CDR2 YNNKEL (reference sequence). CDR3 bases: TGTGCCAGCTCCCGGTCAGGGGACACTGAAGCTTTCTTT. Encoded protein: CASSRSGDTEAFF.

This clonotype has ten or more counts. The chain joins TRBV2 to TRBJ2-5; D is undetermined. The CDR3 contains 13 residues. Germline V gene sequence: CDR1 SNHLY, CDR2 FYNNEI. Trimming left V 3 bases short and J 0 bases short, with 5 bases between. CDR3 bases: TGTGCCAGCAGTGAGAAACACCAAGAGACCCAGTACTTC. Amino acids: CASSEKHQETQYF.

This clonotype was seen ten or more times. The CDR3 sequence: CASSALTGTDTQYF. As DNA, the CDR3 is TGCGCCAGCAGCGCCTTGACAGGGACAGATACGCAGTATTTT. The rearrangement joins TRBV5-1 to TRBJ2-3; TRBD1 agrees at 7 bases. V shed 4 bases and J 3 bases; nucleotides not matched to a gene: 5. Germline CDR1 and CDR2: SGHRS and YFSETQ. The CDR3 runs to 14 residues.

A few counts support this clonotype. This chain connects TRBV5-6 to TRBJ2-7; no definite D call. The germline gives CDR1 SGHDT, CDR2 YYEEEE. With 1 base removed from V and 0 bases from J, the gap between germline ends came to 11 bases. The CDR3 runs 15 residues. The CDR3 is CASSLSQIPSYEQYF. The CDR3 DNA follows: TGTGCCAGCAGCTTGTCCCAGATTCCCTCCTACGAGCAGTACTTC. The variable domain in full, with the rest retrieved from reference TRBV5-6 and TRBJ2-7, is DAGVTQSPTHLIKTRGQQVTLRCSPKSGHDTVSWYQQALGQGPQFIFQYYEEEERQRGNFPDRFSGHQFPNYSSELNVNALLLGDSALYLCASSLSQIPSYEQYFGPGTRLTVT.

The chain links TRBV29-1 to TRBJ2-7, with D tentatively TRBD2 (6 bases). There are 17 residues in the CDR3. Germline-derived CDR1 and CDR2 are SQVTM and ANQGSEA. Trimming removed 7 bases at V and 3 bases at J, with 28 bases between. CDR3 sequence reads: CSARQGPFGSKIYEQYF. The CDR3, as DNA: TGCAGCGCGCGACAAGGTCCCTTCGGGAGTAAAATCTACGAGCAGTACTTC.